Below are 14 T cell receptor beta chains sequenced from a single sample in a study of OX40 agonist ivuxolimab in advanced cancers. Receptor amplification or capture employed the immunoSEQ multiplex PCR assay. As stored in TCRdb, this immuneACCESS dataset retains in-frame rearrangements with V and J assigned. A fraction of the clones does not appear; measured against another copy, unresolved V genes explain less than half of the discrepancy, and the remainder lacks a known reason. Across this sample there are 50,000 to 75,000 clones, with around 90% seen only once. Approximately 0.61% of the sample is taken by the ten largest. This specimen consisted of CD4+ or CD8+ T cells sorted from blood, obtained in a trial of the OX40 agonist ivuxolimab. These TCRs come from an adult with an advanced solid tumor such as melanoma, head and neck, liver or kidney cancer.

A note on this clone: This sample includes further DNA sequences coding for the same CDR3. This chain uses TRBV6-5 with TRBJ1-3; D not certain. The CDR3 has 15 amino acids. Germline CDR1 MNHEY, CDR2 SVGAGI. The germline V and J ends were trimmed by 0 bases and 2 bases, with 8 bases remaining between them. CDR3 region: CASSYSGLPGNTIYF. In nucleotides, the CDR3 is TGTGCCAGCAGTTACTCAGGCCTCCCTGGAAACACCATATATTTT.

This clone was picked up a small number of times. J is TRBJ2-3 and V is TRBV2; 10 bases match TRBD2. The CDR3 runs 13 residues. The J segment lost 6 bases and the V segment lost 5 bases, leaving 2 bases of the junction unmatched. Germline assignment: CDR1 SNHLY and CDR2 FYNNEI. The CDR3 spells CASSLAGVDTQYF. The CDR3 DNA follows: TGTGCCAGCAGTCTAGCGGGAGTGGATACGCAGTATTTT. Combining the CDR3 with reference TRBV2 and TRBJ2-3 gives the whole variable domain EPEVTQTPSHQVTQMGQEVILRCVPISNHLYFYWYRQILGQKVEFLVSFYNNEISEKSEIFDDQFSVERPDGSNFTLKIRSTKLEDSAMYFCASSLAGVDTQYFGPGTRLTVL.

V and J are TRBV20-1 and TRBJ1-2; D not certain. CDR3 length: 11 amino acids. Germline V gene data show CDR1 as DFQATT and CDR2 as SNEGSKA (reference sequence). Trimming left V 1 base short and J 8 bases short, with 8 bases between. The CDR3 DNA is TGCAGTGCTAGAGTGCGTTTGGGCTACACCTTC. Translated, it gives CSARVRLGYTF.

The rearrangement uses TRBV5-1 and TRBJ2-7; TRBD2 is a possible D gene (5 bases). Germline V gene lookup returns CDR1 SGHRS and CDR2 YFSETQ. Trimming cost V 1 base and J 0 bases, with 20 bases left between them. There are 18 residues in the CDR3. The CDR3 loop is CASSLTFRLGDSSYEQYF. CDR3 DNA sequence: TGCGCCAGCAGCTTGACCTTTAGACTCGGGGATAGCTCCTACGAGCAGTACTTC.

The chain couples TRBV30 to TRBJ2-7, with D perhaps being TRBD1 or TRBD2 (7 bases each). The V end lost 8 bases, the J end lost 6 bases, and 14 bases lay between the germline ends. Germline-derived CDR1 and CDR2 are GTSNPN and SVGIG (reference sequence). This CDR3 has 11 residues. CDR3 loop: CAGEGAAEQYF. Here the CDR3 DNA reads TGTGCCGGGGAGGGGGCGGCCGAGCAGTACTTC.

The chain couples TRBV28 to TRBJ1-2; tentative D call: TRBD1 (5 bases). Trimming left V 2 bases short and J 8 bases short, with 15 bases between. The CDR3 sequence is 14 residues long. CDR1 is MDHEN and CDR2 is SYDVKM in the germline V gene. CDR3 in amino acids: CASSLLRDPEGYTF. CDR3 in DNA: TGTGCCAGCAGTTTACTAAGGGACCCAGAAGGCTACACCTTC.

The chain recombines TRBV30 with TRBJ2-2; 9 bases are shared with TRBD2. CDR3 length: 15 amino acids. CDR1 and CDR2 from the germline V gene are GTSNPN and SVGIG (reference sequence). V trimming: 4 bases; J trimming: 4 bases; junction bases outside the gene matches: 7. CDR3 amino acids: CAWTGSGRSTGELFF. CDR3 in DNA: TGTGCCTGGACGGGGAGCGGGAGGAGCACCGGGGAGCTGTTTTTT.

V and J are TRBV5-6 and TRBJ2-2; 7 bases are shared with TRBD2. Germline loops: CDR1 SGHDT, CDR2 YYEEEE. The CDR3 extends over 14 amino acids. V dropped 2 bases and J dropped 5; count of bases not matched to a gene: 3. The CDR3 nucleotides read TGTGCCAGCAGCTTTCAGGGAGGGACCGGGGAGCTGTTTTTT. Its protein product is CASSFQGGTGELFF.

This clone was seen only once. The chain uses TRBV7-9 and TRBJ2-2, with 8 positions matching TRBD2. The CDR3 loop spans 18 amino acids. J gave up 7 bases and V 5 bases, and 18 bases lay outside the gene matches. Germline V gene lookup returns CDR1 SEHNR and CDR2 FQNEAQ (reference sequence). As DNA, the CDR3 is TGTGCCAGCAGCCCAGGACCAGGTGCTAGCGGGCTTGACGGGGAGCTGTTTTTT. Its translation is CASSPGPGASGLDGELFF.

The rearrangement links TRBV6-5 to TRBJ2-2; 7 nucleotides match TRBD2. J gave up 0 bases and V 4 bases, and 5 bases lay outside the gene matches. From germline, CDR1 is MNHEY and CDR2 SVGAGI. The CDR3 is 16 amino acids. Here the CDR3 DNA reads TGTGCCAGCAGTTCTCTAGGACTAGCGAACACCGGGGAGCTGTTTTTT. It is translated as CASSSLGLANTGELFF.

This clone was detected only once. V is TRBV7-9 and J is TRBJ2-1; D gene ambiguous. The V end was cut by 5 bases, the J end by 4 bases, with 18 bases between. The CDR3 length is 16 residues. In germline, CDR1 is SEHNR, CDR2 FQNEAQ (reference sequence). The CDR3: CASSPVGIPGYNEQFF. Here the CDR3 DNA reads TGTGCCAGCAGCCCAGTGGGTATCCCTGGGTACAATGAGCAGTTCTTC.

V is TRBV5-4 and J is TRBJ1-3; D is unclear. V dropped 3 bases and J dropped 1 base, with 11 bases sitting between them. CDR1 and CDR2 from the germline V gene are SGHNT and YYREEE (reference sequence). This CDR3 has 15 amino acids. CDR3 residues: CASSSAWGSGNTIYF. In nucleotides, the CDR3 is TGTGCCAGCAGCTCCGCTTGGGGATCTGGAAACACCATATATTTT.

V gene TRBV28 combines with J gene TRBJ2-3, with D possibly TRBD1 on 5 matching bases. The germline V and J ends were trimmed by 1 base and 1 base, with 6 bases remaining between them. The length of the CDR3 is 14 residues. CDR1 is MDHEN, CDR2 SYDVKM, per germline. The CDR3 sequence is CASSLSRGTDTQYF. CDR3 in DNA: TGTGCCAGCAGTTTATCCAGGGGCACAGATACGCAGTATTTT.

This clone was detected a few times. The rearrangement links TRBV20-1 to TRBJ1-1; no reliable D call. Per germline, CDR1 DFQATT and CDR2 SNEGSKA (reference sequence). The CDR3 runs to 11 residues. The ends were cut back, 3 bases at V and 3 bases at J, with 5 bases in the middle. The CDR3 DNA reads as TGCAGTGCTAGGGAAGACACTGAAGCTTTCTTT. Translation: CSAREDTEAFF.